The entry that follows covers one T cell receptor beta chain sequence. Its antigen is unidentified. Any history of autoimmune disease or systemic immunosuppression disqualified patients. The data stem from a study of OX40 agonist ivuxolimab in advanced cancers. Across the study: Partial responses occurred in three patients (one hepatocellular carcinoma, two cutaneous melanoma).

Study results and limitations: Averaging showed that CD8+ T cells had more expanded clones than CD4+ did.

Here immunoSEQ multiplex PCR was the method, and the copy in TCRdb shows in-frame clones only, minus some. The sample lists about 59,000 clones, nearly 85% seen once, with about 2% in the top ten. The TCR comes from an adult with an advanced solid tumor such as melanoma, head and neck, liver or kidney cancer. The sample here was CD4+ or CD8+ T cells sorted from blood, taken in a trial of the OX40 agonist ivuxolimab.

CDR3 bases: TGCGCCAGCAGCCAAGTGCTAGGGAGGTCCTACGAGCAGTACTTC. Amino acids: CASSQVLGRSYEQYF. The chain combines TRBV4-1 with TRBJ2-7; tentatively, D is TRBD2 (6 bases). CDR3 length: 15 residues. Germline values: CDR1 MGHRA, CDR2 YSYEKL. Trimming left V 1 base short and J 1 base short, with 11 bases between.